This T cell receptor beta chain was identified in a study of T cell repertoires in cytomegalovirus infection. At the level of the study: Newly reported HLA-C-restricted and thoroughly characterized HLA-B-restricted CMV epitopes were employed. Based on public TCR beta signatures, there were indications of CMV infection and of a matching HLA type. Whole-study results and caveats: CMV-specific HLA-C-restricted TCR beta clonotypes dominated the ex vivo response. Cumulative frequency (of public TCR beta family members) identified carriers of CMV plus the relevant HLA.

There are a few counts of this clonotype. Its antigen is not identified. TCRdb itself ran the reads through MiXCR, one entry per CDR3 protein. The sample has 150,000 to 200,000 distinct CDR3 sequences, approximately 21% seen once; the top ten hold roughly 25%. This CDR3 has 16 residues. Germline V CDR1 and CDR2: SGHDT, YYEEEE. The V end was cut by 0 bases, the J end by 0 bases, with 12 bases between. The chain uses TRBV5-6 and TRBJ1-1; no definite D call. This clonotype originated in a human donor in good health (CMV status not recorded). Some clones in this sample may be carry-over from other donors' samples. Sequencing used CD8+ T cells from cultured PBMCs, obtained from culture after CMV antigen stimulation. The DNA for the CDR3 is TGTGCCAGCAGCTTGGCCGCCAGCGGTCTGAACACTGAAGCTTTCTTT. It translates to CASSLAASGLNTEAFF.